The clone carrying this T cell receptor beta chain was observed once. Its target is not known. These data come from a study of T-cell reconstitution after alpha-beta-depleted transplantation in children. General study results and limits: After transplant, high TCRbeta diversity at day 60 in some patients arose from surviving recipient T cells and thymic progenitors. Several hundred rapidly expanded clones from non-depleted graft cells reportedly supplied alpha-beta T cells about two months post-transplant. At the one-year point after transplant, T-cell counts and TCRbeta diversity were found to come mostly from T cells that had been newly produced.

The CDR3 spans 16 residues. Looked up from germline, CDR1 is SGHTS and CDR2 is YDEGEE. Trimming pared 0 bases from V and 3 bases from J, leaving 16 bases between. Using unique molecular identifiers, the investigators prepared the TCRbeta library. MiXCR, run by TCRdb on the PCR reads, gives a single entry per CDR3 protein. The data hold approximately 98,000 distinct CDR3 sequences, with about 6.4% observed a single time. The origin of this receptor is a male patient aged 2-15 years who had a stem cell transplant for acute lymphoblastic leukemia, so the T cells may come from the graft donor. J is TRBJ2-7 and V is TRBV5-8, with D possibly TRBD1 on 6 matching bases. The source was PBMCs, mostly from graft donor cells, collected 360 days after TCRalphabeta/CD19-depleted stem cell transplant. CDR3 protein: CASSLATRGQNYEQYF. Here the CDR3 DNA reads TGTGCCAGCAGCTTGGCCACTCGTGGACAGAACTACGAGCAGTACTTC.